These T cell receptor beta chains were read from a single sample in a study of tumor and adjacent non-tumor tissue in lung cancer. TCRdb recomputed calls from the multiplex PCR reads with MiXCR, one row per CDR3 protein. In the table there are more than 95,000 distinct CDR3 sequences, over 65% of which are singletons. The sample comprised lung tumor tissue. The origin of the receptors is a man younger than 40 with non-small cell lung cancer. CDR3s include the opening cysteine and the closing phenylalanine or tryptophan. D genes are given only for firm matches. Size is stated for part of the rows, as once, few or many counts, or as a class when the clone is expanded.

cdr3_nt: TGCAGCGTTGTGGAGCTAGCCAAAAACATTCAGTACTTC
cdr3_aa: CSVVELAKNIQYF
clone_size: many
j_call: TRBJ2-4
v_call: TRBV29-1
d_call: -

cdr3_nt: TGCAGTGCATTGGGGAACAGGGGGCGAGAGACCCAGTACTTC
cdr3_aa: CSALGNRGRETQYF
clone_size: -
j_call: TRBJ2-5
v_call: TRBV20-1
d_call: TRBD1

cdr3_nt: TGTGCCATCAGTGATGGGGCCTCGAAGACCCAGTACTTC
cdr3_aa: CAISDGASKTQYF
clone_size: -
j_call: TRBJ2-5
v_call: TRBV24-1
d_call: -

cdr3_nt: TGTGCCAGCAGCCCACCGGCCCTAGCTGGGGAGACCCAGTACTTC
cdr3_aa: CASSPPALAGETQYF
clone_size: few
j_call: TRBJ2-5
v_call: TRBV7-2
d_call: -

cdr3_nt: TGTGCTAACAGTGAAGCAGCGGGGGGAACAGATACGCAGTATTTT
cdr3_aa: CANSEAAGGTDTQYF
clone_size: -
j_call: TRBJ2-3
v_call: TRBV6-1
d_call: TRBD2

cdr3_nt: TGCGCCAGCAGCTACAACACAGATACGCAGTATTTT
cdr3_aa: CASSYNTDTQYF
clone_size: -
j_call: TRBJ2-3
v_call: TRBV5-1
d_call: -

cdr3_nt: TGCAGTGCTAGAGACTACCGATTAAATACAGATACGCAGTATTTT
cdr3_aa: CSARDYRLNTDTQYF
clone_size: medium-sized
j_call: TRBJ2-3
v_call: TRBV20-1
d_call: -

cdr3_nt: TGCAGTGCTAGAGTCGGGACAGGGCATGAGAAACTGTTTTTT
cdr3_aa: CSARVGTGHEKLFF
clone_size: -
j_call: TRBJ1-4
v_call: TRBV20-1
d_call: TRBD1

cdr3_nt: TGCGCCAGCAGCTCATGGGACTGGGACCTCACAGATACGCAGTATTTT
cdr3_aa: CASSSWDWDLTDTQYF
clone_size: -
j_call: TRBJ2-3
v_call: TRBV5-1
d_call: -

cdr3_nt: TGCAGCGTGGAGATAGGGGCAAGCTCCTACGAGCAGTACTTC
cdr3_aa: CSVEIGASSYEQYF
clone_size: -
j_call: TRBJ2-7
v_call: TRBV29-1
d_call: -

cdr3_nt: TGCAGTGTTCAAGTACAGGAGCCGTTTCTGGTCCAGTACTTC
cdr3_aa: CSVQVQEPFLVQYF
clone_size: -
j_call: TRBJ2-5
v_call: TRBV29-1
d_call: -

cdr3_nt: TGTGCCATCAGTGAGGGGGAGGAAGATACGCAGTATTTT
cdr3_aa: CAISEGEEDTQYF
clone_size: many
j_call: TRBJ2-3
v_call: TRBV10-3
d_call: -

cdr3_nt: TGCGCCAGCAGCCAAGGAGACGGGGGGGCTGAGGAGACCCAGTACTTC
cdr3_aa: CASSQGDGGAEETQYF
clone_size: -
j_call: TRBJ2-5
v_call: TRBV4-1
d_call: TRBD2

cdr3_nt: TGCAATGCTAGAGATCGGGGGGGGCTTAACACTGAAGCTTTCTTT
cdr3_aa: CNARDRGGLNTEAFF
clone_size: -
j_call: TRBJ1-1
v_call: TRBV20-1
d_call: -

cdr3_nt: TGTGCCAGCAGTACCGATGTAGTAGAGACCCAGTACTTC
cdr3_aa: CASSTDVVETQYF
clone_size: -
j_call: TRBJ2-5
v_call: TRBV6-8
d_call: -

cdr3_nt: TGTGCCGGTCACGGGGCCGACGGGAAACTGTTTTTT
cdr3_aa: CAGHGADGKLFF
clone_size: medium-sized
j_call: TRBJ1-4
v_call: TRBV6-6
d_call: -

cdr3_nt: TGTGCCAGCAGTGAGTCGTGGGGGACCACAGATACGCAGTATTTT
cdr3_aa: CASSESWGTTDTQYF
clone_size: -
j_call: TRBJ2-3
v_call: TRBV6-4
d_call: -

cdr3_nt: TGCAGTGCTAGAGGTGGCTATGGCTACACCTTC
cdr3_aa: CSARGGYGYTF
clone_size: many
j_call: TRBJ1-2
v_call: TRBV20-1
d_call: -

cdr3_nt: TGCGCCAGCAGCCAAAATATCTACAGGGGAGTCACTGAAACTTTCTTT
cdr3_aa: CASSQNIYRGVTETFF
clone_size: -
j_call: TRBJ1-1
v_call: TRBV4-1
d_call: TRBD1

cdr3_nt: TGCAGTACTAGAGGTGGGGGACAGGGGGGATCCTACAATGAGCAGTTCTTC
cdr3_aa: CSTRGGGQGGSYNEQFF
clone_size: once
j_call: TRBJ2-1
v_call: TRBV20-1
d_call: TRBD1

cdr3_nt: TGTGCCAGCAGCCTAATGACTAGCAGTATCACAGATACGCAGTATTTT
cdr3_aa: CASSLMTSSITDTQYF
clone_size: -
j_call: TRBJ2-3
v_call: TRBV11-3
d_call: TRBD2

cdr3_nt: TGCAGTGCCCTGACAGGAGGTTCACCCCTCCACTTT
cdr3_aa: CSALTGGSPLHF
clone_size: few
j_call: TRBJ1-6
v_call: TRBV20-1
d_call: -

cdr3_nt: TGTGCCAGCAGTTTAATACGGAGCGGGGGGTGTGCAGATACGCAGTATTTT
cdr3_aa: CASSLIRSGGCADTQYF
clone_size: -
j_call: TRBJ2-3
v_call: TRBV11-2
d_call: TRBD2

cdr3_nt: TGTGCCACCAGTGATTCATCCGCGGGTAAGACCCAGTACTTC
cdr3_aa: CATSDSSAGKTQYF
clone_size: once
j_call: TRBJ2-5
v_call: TRBV24-1
d_call: -

cdr3_nt: TGTTCCAGGAGCTTAGAGGGGGGGTTTGAGGCTTTCTTT
cdr3_aa: CSRSLEGGFEAFF
clone_size: -
j_call: TRBJ1-1
v_call: TRBV11-2
d_call: -

cdr3_nt: TGTGCCAGCAACTTAGTCGGGGACTCCTACAATGAGCAGTCCTTC
cdr3_aa: CASNLVGDSYNEQSF
clone_size: -
j_call: TRBJ2-1
v_call: TRBV11-2
d_call: -

cdr3_nt: TGTGCCAGCAACTTAACCGGGACGCCCCAGCATTTT
cdr3_aa: CASNLTGTPQHF
clone_size: -
j_call: TRBJ1-5
v_call: TRBV7-3
d_call: -

cdr3_nt: TGCGCCAGCAGCACCCGGGACAGTGATAACTACGAGCAATACTTC
cdr3_aa: CASSTRDSDNYEQYF
clone_size: once
j_call: TRBJ2-7
v_call: TRBV10-2
d_call: TRBD1

cdr3_nt: TGTGCCAGCAATCAGAACAGTGACACTGAAGCTTTCTTT
cdr3_aa: CASNQNSDTEAFF
clone_size: -
j_call: TRBJ1-1
v_call: TRBV6-1
d_call: -

cdr3_nt: TGTGCCAGCAGCTCATCGACTAGCGGGAAACCAGATACGCAGTATTTT
cdr3_aa: CASSSSTSGKPDTQYF
clone_size: medium-sized
j_call: TRBJ2-3
v_call: TRBV11-2
d_call: TRBD2

cdr3_nt: TGTGCCAGCAGCCCCGGGTCAGTACTGAACACCGGGGAGCTGTTTTTT
cdr3_aa: CASSPGSVLNTGELFF
clone_size: once
j_call: TRBJ2-2
v_call: TRBV11-2
d_call: -

cdr3_nt: TGTGTCAGCAGCTTGGGCGTCTCCTATCAGCCCCAGCATTTT
cdr3_aa: CVSSLGVSYQPQHF
clone_size: -
j_call: TRBJ1-5
v_call: TRBV5-5
d_call: -

cdr3_nt: TGCAGTGCGCAAGACCCGAAGGGGGTGTTCGAGGGCACTGAAGCTTTCTTT
cdr3_aa: CSAQDPKGVFEGTEAFF
clone_size: -
j_call: TRBJ1-1
v_call: TRBV20-1
d_call: -

cdr3_nt: TGTGACAGCAGCTTAGGAGGAGCGTCCAGGGTGTATGGATACACCTTC
cdr3_aa: CDSSLGGASRVYGYTF
clone_size: -
j_call: TRBJ1-2
v_call: TRBV11-2
d_call: -

cdr3_nt: TGTGCCACCAGTGATCCGGGGCTAGCGGGAGGTAATGAGCAGTCCTTC
cdr3_aa: CATSDPGLAGGNEQSF
clone_size: -
j_call: TRBJ2-1
v_call: TRBV24-1
d_call: TRBD2

cdr3_nt: TGCGGTGCTAGTCTCCCGACAGGGGCCAGCTACGAGCAGTACTTC
cdr3_aa: CGASLPTGASYEQYF
clone_size: once
j_call: TRBJ2-7
v_call: TRBV20-1
d_call: TRBD1

cdr3_nt: TGTGCCAACAGTTACTCGGGCTTGGATACGCAGTATTTC
cdr3_aa: CANSYSGLDTQYF
clone_size: -
j_call: TRBJ2-3
v_call: TRBV6-2/TRBV6-3
d_call: -

cdr3_nt: TGTGCCAGCAGTTCGGGACAGGGGGCGGTCCATGAGCAGTTCTTC
cdr3_aa: CASSSGQGAVHEQFF
clone_size: many
j_call: TRBJ2-1
v_call: TRBV6-5
d_call: TRBD1

cdr3_nt: TGTGCCAGCGGGGACAGCCCGTCATCTGGAAACACCATATGTTTT
cdr3_aa: CASGDSPSSGNTICF
clone_size: -
j_call: TRBJ1-3
v_call: TRBV10-3
d_call: TRBD1

cdr3_nt: TGTGCCAGCAGCTTAGAGTCCGGGACTAGCGGGATCTCCTACGAGCAGTACTTC
cdr3_aa: CASSLESGTSGISYEQYF
clone_size: few
j_call: TRBJ2-7
v_call: TRBV7-8
d_call: TRBD2

cdr3_nt: TGTGCCAGCAGTCACCCTGAGGGTTTTGCGGGAGTTGTGAATGAGCTGTTCTTC
cdr3_aa: CASSHPEGFAGVVNELFF
clone_size: -
j_call: TRBJ2-1
v_call: TRBV11-1
d_call: TRBD2

cdr3_nt: TGCAGTGCTAGAGAAGGGACAGGGTTCCAAGAGACCCAGTACTTC
cdr3_aa: CSAREGTGFQETQYF
clone_size: few
j_call: TRBJ2-5
v_call: TRBV20-1
d_call: TRBD1

cdr3_nt: TGCAGCGTTGAAACACCCAGCGGGAGCACAGATACGCACTATTTT
cdr3_aa: CSVETPSGSTDTHYF
clone_size: -
j_call: TRBJ2-3
v_call: TRBV29-1
d_call: TRBD2

cdr3_nt: TGCAATGCTAGGGCGGCGGGGGACTACAATGAGCAGTTCTTC
cdr3_aa: CNARAAGDYNEQFF
clone_size: -
j_call: TRBJ2-1
v_call: TRBV20-1
d_call: TRBD2

cdr3_nt: TGTACCAGTAGTTTGTCCCAACAGCGAGCTTTCTTT
cdr3_aa: CTSSLSQQRAFF
clone_size: -
j_call: TRBJ1-1
v_call: TRBV28
d_call: -

cdr3_nt: TGCGCCAGCAGCCAAGATGCGACGGGACAAGCCTACGAGCAGTACTTC
cdr3_aa: CASSQDATGQAYEQYF
clone_size: -
j_call: TRBJ2-7
v_call: TRBV4-1
d_call: -

cdr3_nt: TGTGCCTGGAGTGGGGTAGCGGGGACAGATACGCAGTATTTT
cdr3_aa: CAWSGVAGTDTQYF
clone_size: few
j_call: TRBJ2-3
v_call: TRBV30
d_call: TRBD2

cdr3_nt: TGTGCCAGTCAACAGGGGTTCACCGGGGAGCTGTTTTTT
cdr3_aa: CASQQGFTGELFF
clone_size: -
j_call: TRBJ2-2
v_call: TRBV7-3
d_call: TRBD1

cdr3_nt: TGTGCAAGCAGCTTTGGTGGGGGCAGGGACACTGAAGCTTTCTTT
cdr3_aa: CASSFGGGRDTEAFF
clone_size: -
j_call: TRBJ1-1
v_call: TRBV5-4
d_call: -

cdr3_nt: TGCGCCACAAAGCGGGGGCCCACAGATACGCAGTATTTT
cdr3_aa: CATKRGPTDTQYF
clone_size: -
j_call: TRBJ2-3
v_call: TRBV5-1
d_call: TRBD2

cdr3_nt: TGCGCCAGCAGCCTACGACAGGGGAATAACTACGAGCAGTACTTC
cdr3_aa: CASSLRQGNNYEQYF
clone_size: many
j_call: TRBJ2-7
v_call: TRBV4-3
d_call: TRBD1

cdr3_nt: TGTGCCAGCAGCAAAGCGCGGTGGTCTAATCAGCCCCAGCATTTT
cdr3_aa: CASSKARWSNQPQHF
clone_size: -
j_call: TRBJ1-5
v_call: TRBV21-1
d_call: -